These 3 T cell receptor beta chains came from one sample sequenced in a study of shared clonotypes between healthy human individuals. Only in-frame clones appear in the TCRdb table, and some are missing; sequencing was by immunoSEQ multiplex PCR. Of 2 million to 2.5 million clones listed, roughly 91% are singletons. The naive CD8 fraction comprised CD45RO-negative cells positively selected for CCR7 and excluded terminally differentiated effector memory CD45RA+ cells. Sequenced material: naive CD8+ T cells from PBMCs. These receptor sequences come from a man younger than 35 in good health. Some clones in this sample may be carry-over from other donors' samples.

The rearrangement uses TRBV4-1 and TRBJ1-5; the match to TRBD1 covers 7 bases. V gave up 3 bases and J gave up 0 bases; unmatched junction bases: 8. This CDR3 has 17 residues. Germline V gene data show CDR1 as MGHRA and CDR2 as YSYEKL. CDR3 sequence: CASSHPRGGYSNQPQHF. The CDR3 coding sequence is TGCGCCAGCAGCCACCCCAGGGGGGGCTATAGCAATCAGCCCCAGCATTTT.

The chain links TRBV28 to TRBJ2-7; D is perhaps TRBD2 (6 bases). Between the trimmed V and J ends, which lost 5 bases and 2 bases, there was a span of 16 bases. Germline V gene lookup returns CDR1 MDHEN and CDR2 SYDVKM. The CDR3 extends over 15 amino acids. The CDR3 coding sequence is TGTGCCAGCAGTCTTGTGAGGGAGGACCCCTACGAGCAGTACTTC. As protein: CASSLVREDPYEQYF.

This clone occurred once. V is TRBV27 and J is TRBJ2-7; maybe TRBD1 (6 bases). This CDR3 has 14 amino acids. Germline V gene lookup returns CDR1 MNHEY and CDR2 SMNVEV (reference sequence). Between the trimmed V and J ends, which lost 4 bases and 4 bases, there was a span of 14 bases. CDR3 amino acids: CASSYVQGRYEQYF. CDR3 coding DNA: TGTGCCAGCAGTTACGTCCAGGGGAGATACGAGCAGTACTTC.